This T cell receptor (beta chain) derives from a study of blood T cell repertoires in COVID-19 (dated by TCRdb to 2018 to 2021). Turning to the overall study: Samples covering the acute and convalescent phases of COVID-19 were provided by collaborators in the United States, Italy and Spain. Samples were obtained from the ongoing ImmuneRACE study (first 160 participants) and from approximately 1,200 subjects provided by 6 global collaborators. Where available, HLA class I and class II types were obtained from metadata supplied by the sample provider rather than from assay-based typing. A de-identified subject ID, COVID-19 status, age in years and sex were almost always included in the sample metadata. The dataset comprised deeply sampled blood TCRbeta repertoires from subjects exposed to, actively infected with, or recovered from COVID-19. The repertoires were made available in a free public database intended to serve as a resource for research on the immune response to SARS-CoV-2. The prospective study material was composed of cDNA or gDNA derived from T cells, B-cell-depleted T cells, or PBMCs. On the study overall, not on this receptor specifically: Clinical and demographic metadata were provided uncurated, with the amount varying by source and participant.

After removal of 0 bases from V and 6 bases from J, the junction retains 5 bases not matched to a gene. The CDR3 runs 16 residues from the cysteine to the phenylalanine. Only CDR3 DNA is held: 48 bases, read in frame from base 1. The CDR1 and CDR2 encoded by the germline V gene are SGDLS and YYNGEE. The collaborating institutions used their own protocols to collect whole blood in K2EDTA tubes. For TCRbeta analysis, collaborators shipped samples as frozen whole blood, isolated PBMCs, or DNA extracted from either of those sample types. This clone was found once. It has no known antigen specificity. Qualities for individual bases were not recorded, and no much larger clone is one base off. TCRbeta CDR3 regions were amplified from genomic DNA using the immunoSEQ Assay, a bias-controlled multiplex PCR. For the original study's pipeline: The number of nucleated cells in each sample was estimated from the amplification of reference gene primers within the assay. To quantify the absolute abundance of each unique TCRbeta CDR3 rearrangement, sequence reads were collapsed and filtered. For each sample, productive Simpson clonality was calculated by taking the square root of Simpson's diversity index across productive rearrangements. The clones in this table, taken by TCRdb from immuneACCESS, are in-frame only. Not every clone is retained; where verified, under half of the shortfall comes from an unresolved V gene, and the cause of the rest is unknown. The V and J calls and clone size come from that table; D and trimming were worked out from the DNA. The sample yields a few hundred thousand clones; approximately 87% were counted once. The ten largest clones capture under 2.5% of the sample.

Recombination joined TRBV9 with TRBJ2-2; 10 bases in between match TRBD1. The sample consisted of peripheral blood. This TCR derives from a woman aged 45-65 years with acute or convalescent COVID-19. The CDR3: CASSVVGTGVPGELFF. In nucleotides, the sequence is TGTGCCAGCAGCGTAGTTGGGACAGGGGTCCCCGGGGAGCTGTTTTTT. Extended through the reference TRBV9 and TRBJ2-2 proteins, this CDR3 yields the full variable domain: DSGVTQTPKHLITATGQRVTLRCSPRSGDLSVYWYQQSLDQGLQFLIQYYNGEERAKGNILERFSAQQFPDLHSELNLSSLELGDSALYFCASSVVGTGVPGELFFGEGSRLTVL.